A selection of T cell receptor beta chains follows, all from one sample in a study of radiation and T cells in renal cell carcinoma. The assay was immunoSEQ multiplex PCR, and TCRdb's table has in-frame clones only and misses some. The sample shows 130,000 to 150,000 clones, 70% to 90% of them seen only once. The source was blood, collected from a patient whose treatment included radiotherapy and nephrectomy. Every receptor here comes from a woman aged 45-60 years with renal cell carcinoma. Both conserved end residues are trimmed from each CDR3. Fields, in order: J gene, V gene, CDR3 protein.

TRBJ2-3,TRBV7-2,ASSSLGGREDTQY
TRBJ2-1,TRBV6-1,ASTGGSYNEQF
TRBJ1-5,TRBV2,ASSAPWAPSNQPQH
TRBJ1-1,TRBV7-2,ASSLGTEAF
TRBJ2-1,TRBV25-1,ASSPGDYQEQF
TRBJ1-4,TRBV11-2,ASSAQIGATNEKLF
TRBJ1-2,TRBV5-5,ASSLSAATPEGYT
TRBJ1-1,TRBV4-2,ASSQVGTGGTEAF
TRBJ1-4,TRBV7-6,ASSAKGGFREKLF
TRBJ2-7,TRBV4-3,ASSQEGQPYEQY
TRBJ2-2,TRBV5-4,ASSFSPTGELF
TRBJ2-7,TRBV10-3,AISTRTSLTYEQY
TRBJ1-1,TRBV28,ASSLSGRLNTEAF
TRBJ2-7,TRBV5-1,ASSLSGTGIYEQY